This record covers a single TCR beta chain. Its antigen remains unknown. The source of the sample is a study of blood T cells in healthy people across ages. Study-wide findings and caveats: A roughly linear fall in TCR beta diversity per million T cells was seen with increasing age. Estimated diversity, derived from one million T cells, was regarded as an underestimate.

Together with a sample-barcoded 5' primer, a J-beta primer mix was included in a second PCR lasting 7 to 11 cycles. Every cDNA molecule carried a tag from a template-switch adaptor bearing 12 random nucleotides. Every sample produced at least 3 million CDR3-containing paired-end reads. One entry per CDR3 protein results from TCRdb running MiXCR on the 5' RACE reads. In the table there are over a million distinct CDR3 sequences, 40% to 50% of which are singletons. The CDR3 is 13 amino acids. The germline gives CDR1 DFQATT, CDR2 SNEGSKA (reference sequence). Losses at the gene ends were 5 bases for V and 4 bases for J; bases not matched to a gene: 5.

The V and J genes are TRBV20-1 and TRBJ2-7; 10 nucleotides align to TRBD1. This TCR came from a young woman in good health. Sequenced: blood. In DNA, the CDR3 is TGCAGTGCTCAGACAGGGGGCGGGTACGAGCAGTACTTC. This codes for CSAQTGGGYEQYF.